Following are 22 T cell receptor beta chains from one sample sequenced in a study of CXCR3-negative and CXCR3-positive naive CD8 T cells. 5' RACE with UMI labels generated the TRB cDNA libraries. From the 5' RACE reads, TCRdb lists one entry per CDR3 protein and no DNA. The sample includes about 62,000 distinct CDR3 sequences. Sequenced material: naive CXCR3- CD8+ T cells from blood. Subset indicated: CD45RO-CCR7+CD27+CD95- naive CD8+ T cells lacking CXCR3 (TNR3-). Source of these receptors: a human donor in good health. Some clones in this sample may be carry-over from other donors' samples.

This sequence joins TRBV6-1 and TRBJ1-1. CDR1 is MNHNS, CDR2 SASEGT, per germline. The length of the CDR3 is 14 residues. The CDR3 sequence is CASSIQEPNTEAFF.

The rearrangement links TRBV7-9 to TRBJ1-2; TCRdb indicates TRBD1, and absent DNA this call remains unverified. The CDR3 loop spans 14 amino acids. CDR1 is SEHNR and CDR2 is FQNEAQ in the germline V gene (reference sequence). The CDR3 sequence: CASNGKGLAYGYTF.

V gene TRBV7-3 combines with J gene TRBJ2-1. Germline V lookup: CDR1 SGHTA, CDR2 FQGTGA. The CDR3 is 16 amino acids. CDR3 amino acids: CASSLIGQSAYNEQFF. The complete variable domain, with remaining parts taken from reference TRBV7-3 and TRBJ2-1, reads GAGVSQTPSNKVTEKGKYVELRCDPISGHTALYWYRQSLGQGPEFLIYFQGTGAADDSGLPNDRFFAVRPEGSVSTLKIQRTERGDSAVYLCASSLIGQSAYNEQFFGPGTRLTVL.

This chain connects TRBV20-1 to TRBJ2-3; checking the TCRdb D call of TRBD2 is not possible without DNA. Germline V gene lookup returns CDR1 DFQATT and CDR2 SNEGSKA (reference sequence). There are 17 residues in the CDR3. CDR3 amino acids: CSARDVGGTTFTDTQYF.

The gene calls are TRBV9 and TRBJ2-1; TCRdb picks TRBD2, but there is no DNA to check that call. Germline lookup yields CDR1 SGDLS and CDR2 YYNGEE. The CDR3 is 15 residues long. CDR3 in amino acids: CASSVTSGVYNEQFF.

The V call is TRBV7-9, the J call TRBJ2-7; without DNA, the TCRdb call of TRBD2 cannot be checked. The CDR3 spans 13 residues. Germline V CDR1 and CDR2: SEHNR, FQNEAQ (reference sequence). CDR3 in amino acids: CASRGPGSWEQYF.

The chain joins TRBV29-1 to TRBJ2-7; the D call of TRBD1 rests on TCRdb alone, since no DNA is present to check it. The CDR3 runs to 16 residues. Germline CDR1 and CDR2: SQVTM and ANQGSEA. The CDR3 here is CSVEDRGDRGVYEQYF.

The gene calls are TRBV29-1 and TRBJ2-3; TCRdb selects TRBD1, and the lack of DNA leaves this call unchecked. The germline CDR1 and CDR2 sequences are SQVTM and ANQGSEA. This CDR3 is built from 14 residues. The CDR3 protein is CSVVWGRVTDTQYF.

The rearrangement uses TRBV7-2 and TRBJ2-2; TCRdb returns TRBD1, unconfirmable since there is no DNA. The CDR3 is 16 amino acids. Germline CDR1 SGHTA, CDR2 FQGNSA. The CDR3 loop reads CASSAGGASNTGELFF.

The chain uses TRBV27 and TRBJ2-5; TCRdb lists TRBD1, though no DNA is available to test this call. The germline V gene encodes CDR1 MNHEY and CDR2 SMNVEV (reference sequence). This CDR3 contains 18 residues. The CDR3 protein is CASSTQGYRSGPQETQYF.

This chain links TRBV7-2 with TRBJ2-7. The V gene's germline CDR1 is SGHTA and CDR2 FQGNSA. The CDR3 consists of 16 residues. Here the CDR3 reads CASSITPKTSGYEQYF.

V gene TRBV29-1 combines with J gene TRBJ2-6. There are 14 residues in the CDR3. Germline CDR1 and CDR2: SQVTM and ANQGSEA. The CDR3 region is CSVVWDSGANVLTF. Full variable domain (missing parts from reference TRBV29-1 and TRBJ2-6): SAVISQKPSRDICQRGTSLTIQCQVDSQVTMMFWYRQQPGQSLTLIATANQGSEATYESGFVIDKFPISRPNLTFSTLTVSNMSPEDSSIYLCSVVWDSGANVLTFGAGSRLTVL.

The J gene is TRBJ2-5, the V gene TRBV10-2; TCRdb gives TRBD1 as the D gene, but with no DNA this cannot be confirmed. Germline CDR1 reads WSHSY; CDR2 reads SAAADI. This CDR3 is 14 amino acids long. CDR3 sequence reads: CASSESGILETQYF.

This sequence joins TRBV5-1 and TRBJ1-2; the TCRdb call, TRBD1, lacks DNA for checking. This CDR3 contains 18 residues. Germline V gives CDR1 SGHRS, CDR2 YFSETQ. CDR3 in amino acids: CASRDQTQGLETNYGYTF.

The CDR3 spells CASSPLVDSYEQYF. The chain uses TRBV9 and TRBJ2-7; the D call from TCRdb, TRBD2, cannot be confirmed without DNA. CDR1 is SGDLS, CDR2 YYNGEE, per germline. The CDR3 sequence is 14 residues long.

J is TRBJ1-2 and V is TRBV7-9; the D call from TCRdb, TRBD1, cannot be confirmed without DNA. Germline V gene lookup returns CDR1 SEHNR and CDR2 FQNEAQ (reference sequence). This CDR3 spans 16 amino acids. This chain's CDR3 is CASRASDSISNYGYTF.

This chain connects TRBV20-1 to TRBJ2-1; as DNA is missing, the TRBD1 call by TCRdb cannot be tested. The CDR3 is 14 amino acids. Germline CDR1 DFQATT, CDR2 SNEGSKA (reference sequence). The CDR3 loop reads CSASRGTGDNEQFF.

V usage is TRBV20-1 and J usage is TRBJ1-4; the D gene TCRdb calls, TRBD1, cannot be checked with no DNA. Germline CDR1 is DFQATT and CDR2 is SNEGSKA (reference sequence). The CDR3 has 12 residues. Here the CDR3 reads CSAPGDTEKLFF.

This chain connects TRBV7-2 to TRBJ2-7; TCRdb's D call, TRBD1, is unchecked because there is no DNA. Germline V gene lookup returns CDR1 SGHTA and CDR2 FQGNSA. This CDR3 comprises 17 residues. CDR3: CASSPRRTGPHSYEQYF.

The V gene is TRBV6-6, the J gene TRBJ1-5. The germline V gene encodes CDR1 MNHNY and CDR2 SVGAGI (reference sequence). This CDR3 contains 13 residues. CDR3 in amino acids: CASIQYLNQPQHF.

This sequence joins TRBV29-1 and TRBJ1-2; TCRdb proposes TRBD1, but this gene call is untestable without DNA. Germline loops: CDR1 SQVTM, CDR2 ANQGSEA. The CDR3 is made up of 14 amino acids. The CDR3 sequence is CSVQPPDRDYGYTF.

The chain employs TRBV12-3 or TRBV12-4 and TRBJ2-4; TCRdb proposes TRBD2, but this gene call is untestable without DNA. This CDR3 is 12 amino acids long. CDR3 residues: CATRRGGDIQYF.